The sample holds one count of the clone carrying this TCR beta chain. This record comes from a study of blood T cell repertoires in COVID-19. In the study overall: The United States, Italy and Spain provided the acute and convalescent COVID-19 samples.

Two negative PCRs, clearance, or symptom resolution characterized the recovered Cohort 3 donors. Profiled with immunoSEQ multiplex PCR; TCRdb holds only in-frame clones, not every one. The table has about 150,000 clones, about nine tenths seen once. The origin of this receptor is a man aged 50 to 59 who had recovered from COVID-19. Sequencing was done on a sample of PBMCs or T cells enriched from blood (not recorded which).

CDR3 sequence reads: CASSGYRGQRINIQYF. For the CDR3, the DNA is TGTGCCAGCAGCGGCTACAGGGGGCAGAGGATAAACATTCAGTACTTC. The genes are TRBV11-2 and TRBJ2-4, with 9 bases aligning to TRBD1. V lost 5 bases to trimming and J lost 6 bases; unmatched junction nucleotides: 11. Germline CDR1 is SGHAT and CDR2 is FQNNGV. The CDR3 spans 16 residues.